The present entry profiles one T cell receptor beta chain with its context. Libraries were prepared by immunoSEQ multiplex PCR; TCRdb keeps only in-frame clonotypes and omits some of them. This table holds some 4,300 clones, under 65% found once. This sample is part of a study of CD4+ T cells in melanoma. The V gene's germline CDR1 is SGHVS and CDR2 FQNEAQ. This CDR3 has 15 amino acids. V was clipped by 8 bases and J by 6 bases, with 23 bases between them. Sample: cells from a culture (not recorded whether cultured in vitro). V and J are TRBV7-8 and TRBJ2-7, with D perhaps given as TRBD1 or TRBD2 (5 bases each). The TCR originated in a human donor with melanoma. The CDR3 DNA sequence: TGTGCCAGCTGCCCGTCGGGACGTCCTTTGTCCGAGCAGTACTTC. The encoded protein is CASCPSGRPLSEQYF.